This TCR beta chain originates from a study of T-cell reconstitution after alpha-beta-depleted transplantation in children. Findings and limits, study-wide: T-cell numbers and diversity, one year after transplant, stemmed largely from T cells that were newly produced.

This clonotype was picked up many times. The antigen is unknown. This CDR3 spans 14 amino acids. Germline V gives CDR1 MNHEY, CDR2 SVGEGT. V lost 2 bases and J 5 bases, leaving 12 bases between the germline ends. This sample's TCRbeta library carried unique molecular identifier barcodes. TCRdb independently ran MiXCR on the PCR reads; one entry per CDR3 protein. This sample yields over 150,000 distinct CDR3 sequences, of which roughly 6% are seen a single time; approximately 4.1% belongs to the top ten. Specimen: PBMCs, collected before TCRalphabeta/CD19-depleted stem cell transplant. This chain joins TRBV6-2 or TRBV6-3 and TRBJ1-1; D not resolved. This receptor was taken from a girl in the first two years of life with combined immunodeficiency, due to receive a stem cell transplant. In DNA, the CDR3 is TGTGCCAGCAGTTACAAGATCTTGGGGACTGAAGCTTTCTTT. Protein product: CASSYKILGTEAFF.